The TCR beta chain described here comes from a study of cytomegalovirus exposure and HLA in healthy donors. This clone was seen only a few times. The target antigen is unknown. Vbeta (60) and Jbeta (13) primers were used in the PCR. Study processing details: In a later analysis, about 12 million of tens of millions of unique beta chains occurred in at least two donors. TCRdb's copy holds only in-frame clones and misses some; the assay was immunoSEQ multiplex PCR. V and J calls and clone size are given by that table; D and trimming were obtained from the DNA. Counted here are 30,000 to 40,000 clones, over 60% occurring once; the ten biggest clones make up around 4%. Broader study findings: In a later analysis, specific HLA alleles were associated with 15,000 or so TCR beta sequences at a 0.05 false discovery rate. TCR beta sequences reportedly predicted most subjects' HLA-A and HLA-B alleles accurately. Apart from CMV serostatus, no immune exposure information was available.

Germline CDR1 reads GTSNPN; CDR2 reads SVGIG (reference sequence). Losses at the gene ends were 6 bases for V and 5 bases for J; bases not matched to a gene: 7. The CDR3 is 13 amino acids. The chain has TRBV30 and TRBJ1-1, with 9 bases aligning to TRBD1. Material: PBMCs. The source is a man aged 40-50 years in good health and CMV-seronegative. CDR3 in amino acids: CACRQGVYTEAFF. CDR3 nucleotide sequence: TGTGCCTGCAGACAGGGGGTATATACTGAAGCTTTCTTT. The full variable domain, in which reference TRBV30 and TRBJ1-1 provide the parts outside the CDR3, is SQTIHQWPATLVQPVGSPLSLECTVEGTSNPNLYWYRQAAGRGLQLLFYSVGIGQISSEVPQNLSASRPQDRQFILSSKKLLLSDSGFYLCACRQGVYTEAFFGQGTRLTVV.